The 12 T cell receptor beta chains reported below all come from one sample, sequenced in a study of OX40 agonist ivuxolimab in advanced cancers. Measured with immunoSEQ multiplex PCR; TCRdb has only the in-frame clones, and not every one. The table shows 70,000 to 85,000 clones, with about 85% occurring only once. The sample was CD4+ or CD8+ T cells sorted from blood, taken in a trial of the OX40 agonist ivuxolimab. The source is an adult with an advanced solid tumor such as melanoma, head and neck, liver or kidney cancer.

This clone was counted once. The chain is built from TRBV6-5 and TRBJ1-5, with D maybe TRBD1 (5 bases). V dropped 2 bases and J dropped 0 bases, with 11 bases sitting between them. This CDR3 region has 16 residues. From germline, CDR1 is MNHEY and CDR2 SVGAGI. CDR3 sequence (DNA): TGTGCCAGCAGTTACGGGGGGGGAAGTAGCAATCAGCCCCAGCATTTT. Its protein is CASSYGGGSSNQPQHF.

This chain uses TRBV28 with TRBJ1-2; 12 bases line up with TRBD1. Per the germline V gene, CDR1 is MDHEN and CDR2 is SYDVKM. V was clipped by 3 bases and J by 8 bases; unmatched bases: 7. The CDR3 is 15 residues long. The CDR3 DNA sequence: TGTGCCAGCAGTTTGCCGGGACAGGGGGCAAGAGGCTACACCTTC. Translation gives CASSLPGQGARGYTF.

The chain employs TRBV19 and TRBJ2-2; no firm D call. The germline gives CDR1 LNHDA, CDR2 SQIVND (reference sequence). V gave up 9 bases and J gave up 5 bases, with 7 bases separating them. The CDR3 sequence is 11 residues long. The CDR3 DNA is TGTGCCAGCCGGACGACCGGGGAGCTGTTTTTT. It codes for CASRTTGELFF.

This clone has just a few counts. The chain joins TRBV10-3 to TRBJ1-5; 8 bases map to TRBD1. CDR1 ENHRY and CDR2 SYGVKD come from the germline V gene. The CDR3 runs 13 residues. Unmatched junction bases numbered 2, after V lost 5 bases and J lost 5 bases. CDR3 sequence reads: CAISTGGDQPQHF. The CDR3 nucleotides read TGTGCCATCAGTACAGGGGGAGATCAGCCCCAGCATTTT.

The DNA of the CDR3 is TGTGCCAGCCACGTAGGGACAGGGGGCCTTGGTGAAGCTTTCTTT. It encodes CASHVGTGGLGEAFF. The chain joins TRBV6-6 to TRBJ1-1; 12 bases are shared with TRBD1. From germline, CDR1 is MNHNY and CDR2 SVGAGI (reference sequence). The length of the CDR3 is 15 residues. V shed 8 bases and J 7 bases; nucleotides not matched to a gene: 11.

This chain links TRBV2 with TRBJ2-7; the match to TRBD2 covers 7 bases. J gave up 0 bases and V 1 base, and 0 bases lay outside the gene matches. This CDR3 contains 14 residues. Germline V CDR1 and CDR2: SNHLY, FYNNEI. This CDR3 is CASSEVAGSYEQYF. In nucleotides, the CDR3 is TGTGCCAGCAGTGAAGTAGCGGGCTCCTACGAGCAGTACTTC.

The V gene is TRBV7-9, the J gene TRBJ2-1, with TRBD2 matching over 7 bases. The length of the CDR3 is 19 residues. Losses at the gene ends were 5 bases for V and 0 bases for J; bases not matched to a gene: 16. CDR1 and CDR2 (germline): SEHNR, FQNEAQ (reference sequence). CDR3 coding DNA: TGTGCCAGCAGCCTCTTCTGGTCTAGCGGACACAGCTCCTACAATGAGCAGTTCTTC. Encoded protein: CASSLFWSSGHSSYNEQFF.

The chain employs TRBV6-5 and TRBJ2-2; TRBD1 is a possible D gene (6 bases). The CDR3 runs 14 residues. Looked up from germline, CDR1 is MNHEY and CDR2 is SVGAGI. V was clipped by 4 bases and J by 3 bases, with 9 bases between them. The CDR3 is CASSSQGYTGELFF. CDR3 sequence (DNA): TGTGCCAGCAGTTCACAGGGATACACCGGGGAGCTGTTTTTT.

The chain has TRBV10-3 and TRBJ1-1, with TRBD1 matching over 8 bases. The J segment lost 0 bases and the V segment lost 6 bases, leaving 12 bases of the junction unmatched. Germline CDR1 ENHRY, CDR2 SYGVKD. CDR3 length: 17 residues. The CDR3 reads CAIRRDRQNYMNTEAFF. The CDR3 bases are TGTGCCATCAGAAGGGACAGGCAGAATTATATGAACACTGAAGCTTTCTTT.

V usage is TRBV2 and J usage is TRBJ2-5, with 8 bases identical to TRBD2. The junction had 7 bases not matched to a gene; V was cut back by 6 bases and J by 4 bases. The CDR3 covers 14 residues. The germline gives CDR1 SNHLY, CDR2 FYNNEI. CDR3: CASRQGLGGETQYF. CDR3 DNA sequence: TGTGCCAGCAGGCAGGGACTAGGTGGAGAGACCCAGTACTTC.

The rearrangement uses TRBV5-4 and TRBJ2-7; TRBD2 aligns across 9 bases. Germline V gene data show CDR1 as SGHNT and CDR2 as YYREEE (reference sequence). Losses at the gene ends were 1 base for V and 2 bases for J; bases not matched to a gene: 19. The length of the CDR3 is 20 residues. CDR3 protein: CASSLNRGAGLAGRTYEQYF. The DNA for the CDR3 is TGTGCCAGCAGCTTGAATCGGGGGGCTGGCCTAGCGGGGAGGACCTACGAGCAGTACTTC.

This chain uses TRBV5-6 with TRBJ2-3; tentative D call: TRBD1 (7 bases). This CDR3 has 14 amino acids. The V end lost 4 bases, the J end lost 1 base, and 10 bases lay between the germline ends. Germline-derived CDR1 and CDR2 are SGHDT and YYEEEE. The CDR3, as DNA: TGTGCCAGCAGCATCAGGGGGGGCACAGATACGCAGTATTTT. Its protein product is CASSIRGGTDTQYF.